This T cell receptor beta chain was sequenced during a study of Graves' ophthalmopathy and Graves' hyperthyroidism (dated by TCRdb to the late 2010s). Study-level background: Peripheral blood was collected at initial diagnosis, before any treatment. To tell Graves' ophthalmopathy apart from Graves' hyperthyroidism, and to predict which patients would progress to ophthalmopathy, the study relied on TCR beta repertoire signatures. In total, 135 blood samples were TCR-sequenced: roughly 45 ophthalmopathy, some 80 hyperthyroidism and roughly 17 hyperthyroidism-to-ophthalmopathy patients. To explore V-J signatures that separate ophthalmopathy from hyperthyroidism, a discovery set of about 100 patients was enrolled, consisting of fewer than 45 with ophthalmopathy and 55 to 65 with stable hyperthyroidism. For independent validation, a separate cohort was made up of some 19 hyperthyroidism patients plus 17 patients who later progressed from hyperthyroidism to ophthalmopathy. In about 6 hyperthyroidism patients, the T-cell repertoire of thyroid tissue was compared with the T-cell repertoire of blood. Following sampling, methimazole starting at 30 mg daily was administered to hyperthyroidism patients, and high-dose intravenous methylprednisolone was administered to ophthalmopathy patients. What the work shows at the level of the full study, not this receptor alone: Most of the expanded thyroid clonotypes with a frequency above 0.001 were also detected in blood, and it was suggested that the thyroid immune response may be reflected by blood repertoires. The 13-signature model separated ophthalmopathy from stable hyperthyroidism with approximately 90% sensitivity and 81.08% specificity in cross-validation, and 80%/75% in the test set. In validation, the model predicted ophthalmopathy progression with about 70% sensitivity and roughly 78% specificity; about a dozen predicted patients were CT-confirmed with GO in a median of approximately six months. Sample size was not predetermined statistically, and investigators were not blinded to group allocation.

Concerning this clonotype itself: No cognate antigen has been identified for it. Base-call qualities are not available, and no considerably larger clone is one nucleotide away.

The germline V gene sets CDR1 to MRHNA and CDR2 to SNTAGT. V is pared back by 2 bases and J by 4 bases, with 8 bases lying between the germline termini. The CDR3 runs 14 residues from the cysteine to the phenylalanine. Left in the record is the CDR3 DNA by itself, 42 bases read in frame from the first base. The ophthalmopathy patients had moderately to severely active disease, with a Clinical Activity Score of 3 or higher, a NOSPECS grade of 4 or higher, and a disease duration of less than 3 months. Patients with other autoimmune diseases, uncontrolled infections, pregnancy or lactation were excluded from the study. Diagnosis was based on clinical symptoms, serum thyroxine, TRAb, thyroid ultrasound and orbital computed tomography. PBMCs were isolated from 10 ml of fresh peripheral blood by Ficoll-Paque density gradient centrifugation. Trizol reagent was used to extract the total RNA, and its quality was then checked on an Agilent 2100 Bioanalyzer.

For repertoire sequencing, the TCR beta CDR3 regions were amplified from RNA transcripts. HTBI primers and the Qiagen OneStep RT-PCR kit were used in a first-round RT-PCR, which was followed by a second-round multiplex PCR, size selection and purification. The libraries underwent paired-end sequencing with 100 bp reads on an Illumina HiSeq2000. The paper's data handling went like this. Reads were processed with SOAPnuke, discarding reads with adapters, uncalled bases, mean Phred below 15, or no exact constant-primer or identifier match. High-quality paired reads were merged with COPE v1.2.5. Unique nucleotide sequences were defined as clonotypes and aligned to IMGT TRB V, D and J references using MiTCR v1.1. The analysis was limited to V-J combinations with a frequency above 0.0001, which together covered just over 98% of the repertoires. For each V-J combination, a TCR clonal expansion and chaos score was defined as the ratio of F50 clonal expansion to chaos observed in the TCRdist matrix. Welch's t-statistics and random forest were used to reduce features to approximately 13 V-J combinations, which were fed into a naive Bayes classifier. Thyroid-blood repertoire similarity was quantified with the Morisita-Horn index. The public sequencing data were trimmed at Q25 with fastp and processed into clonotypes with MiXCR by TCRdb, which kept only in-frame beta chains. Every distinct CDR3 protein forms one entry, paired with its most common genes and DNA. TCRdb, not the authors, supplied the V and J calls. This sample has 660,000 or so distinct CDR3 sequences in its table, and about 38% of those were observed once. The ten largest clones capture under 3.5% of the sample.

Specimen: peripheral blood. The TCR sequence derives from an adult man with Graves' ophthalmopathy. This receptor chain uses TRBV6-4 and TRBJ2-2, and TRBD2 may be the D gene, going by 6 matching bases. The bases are TGTGCCAGCAGTGACCAGGGAGGCACCGGGGAGCTGTTTTTT. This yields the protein CASSDQGGTGELFF.